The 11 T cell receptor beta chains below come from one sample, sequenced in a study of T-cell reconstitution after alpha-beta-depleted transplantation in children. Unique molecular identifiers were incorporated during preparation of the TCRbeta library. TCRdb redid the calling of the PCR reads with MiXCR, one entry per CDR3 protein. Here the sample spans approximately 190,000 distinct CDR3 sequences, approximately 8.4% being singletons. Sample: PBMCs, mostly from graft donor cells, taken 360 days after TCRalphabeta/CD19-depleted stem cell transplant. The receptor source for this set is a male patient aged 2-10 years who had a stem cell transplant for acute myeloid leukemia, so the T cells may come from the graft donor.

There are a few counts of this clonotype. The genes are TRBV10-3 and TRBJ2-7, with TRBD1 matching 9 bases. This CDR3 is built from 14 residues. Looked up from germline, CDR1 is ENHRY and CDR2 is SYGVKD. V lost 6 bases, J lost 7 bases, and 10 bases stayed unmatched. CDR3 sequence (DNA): TGTGCCATCAGCTCGGACAGGGGTTTGCGGGAGCAGTACGTC. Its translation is CAISSDRGLREQYV.

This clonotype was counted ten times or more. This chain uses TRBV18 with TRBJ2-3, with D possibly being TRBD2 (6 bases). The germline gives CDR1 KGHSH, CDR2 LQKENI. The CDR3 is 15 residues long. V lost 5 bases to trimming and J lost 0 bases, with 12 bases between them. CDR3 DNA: TGTGCCAGCTCAGGGCGGGACCCTAGCACAGATACGCAGTATTTT. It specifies CASSGRDPSTDTQYF.

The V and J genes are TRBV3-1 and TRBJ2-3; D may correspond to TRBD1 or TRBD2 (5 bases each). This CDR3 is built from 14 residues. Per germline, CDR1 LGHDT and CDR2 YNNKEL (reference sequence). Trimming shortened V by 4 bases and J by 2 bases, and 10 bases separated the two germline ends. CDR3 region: CASSRGSNTDTQYF. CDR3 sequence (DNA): TGTGCCAGCAGCCGGGGGTCTAACACAGATACGCAGTATTTT.

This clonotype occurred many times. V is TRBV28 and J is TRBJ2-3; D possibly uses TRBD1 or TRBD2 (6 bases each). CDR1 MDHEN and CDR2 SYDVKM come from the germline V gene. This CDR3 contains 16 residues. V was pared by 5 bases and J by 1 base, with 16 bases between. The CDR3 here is CASSPEARGGTDTQYF. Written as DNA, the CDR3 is TGTGCCAGCAGTCCCGAGGCGAGGGGGGGCACAGATACGCAGTATTTT.

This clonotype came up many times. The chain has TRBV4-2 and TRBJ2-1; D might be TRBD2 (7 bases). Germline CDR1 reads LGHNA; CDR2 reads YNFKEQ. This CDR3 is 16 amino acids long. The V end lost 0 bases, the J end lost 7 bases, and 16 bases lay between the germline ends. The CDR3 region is CASSQDLGGGLNEQFF. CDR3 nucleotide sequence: TGTGCCAGCAGCCAAGATCTGGGGGGGGGCCTGAATGAGCAGTTCTTC.

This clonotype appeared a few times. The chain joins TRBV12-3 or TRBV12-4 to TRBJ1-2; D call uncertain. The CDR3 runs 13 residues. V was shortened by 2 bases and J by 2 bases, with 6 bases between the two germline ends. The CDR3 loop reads CASSLRENYGYTF. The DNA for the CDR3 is TGTGCCAGCAGTTTACGGGAGAACTATGGCTACACCTTC.

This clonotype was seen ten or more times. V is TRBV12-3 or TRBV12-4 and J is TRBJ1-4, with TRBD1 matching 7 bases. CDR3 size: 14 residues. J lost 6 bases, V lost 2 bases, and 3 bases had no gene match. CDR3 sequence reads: CASSLKGAYEKLFF. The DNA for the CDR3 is TGTGCCAGCAGTTTAAAGGGGGCTTATGAAAAACTGTTTTTT.

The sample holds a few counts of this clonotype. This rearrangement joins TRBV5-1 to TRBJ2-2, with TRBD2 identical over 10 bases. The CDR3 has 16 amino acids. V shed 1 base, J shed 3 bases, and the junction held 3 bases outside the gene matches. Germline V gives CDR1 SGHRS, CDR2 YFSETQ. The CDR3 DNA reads TGCGCCAGCAGCTTGTGGAGCGGGGGGGACACCGGGGAGCTGTTTTTT. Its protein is CASSLWSGGDTGELFF. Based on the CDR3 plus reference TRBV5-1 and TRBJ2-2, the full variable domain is KAGVTQTPRYLIKTRGQQVTLSCSPISGHRSVSWYQQTPGQGLQFLFEYFSETQRNKGNFPGRFSGRQFSNSRSEMNVSTLELGDSALYLCASSLWSGGDTGELFFGEGSRLTVL.

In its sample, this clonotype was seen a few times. The CDR3 nucleotides are TGTGCCAGCAGCTGGACAGGGTCGAGGGAGCAGTACTTC. Translated, it gives CASSWTGSREQYF. This chain links TRBV7-3 with TRBJ2-7; 8 bases are a match to TRBD1. CDR3 size: 13 residues. Germline CDR1 SGHTA, CDR2 FQGTGA. After removal of 4 bases from V and 7 bases from J, the junction contained 6 bases not matched to a gene.

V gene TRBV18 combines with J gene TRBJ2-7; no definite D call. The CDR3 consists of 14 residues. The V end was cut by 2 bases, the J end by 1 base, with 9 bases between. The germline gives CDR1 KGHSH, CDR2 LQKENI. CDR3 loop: CASSPGQTSYEQYV. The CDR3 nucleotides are TGTGCCAGCTCACCAGGGCAGACATCCTACGAGCAGTACGTC.

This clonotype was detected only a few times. Here the CDR3 reads CASSLGHRVNQPQHF. In nucleotides, the CDR3 is TGTGCCAGCAGCTTAGGCCATCGCGTCAATCAGCCCCAGCATTTT. V is TRBV7-2 and J is TRBJ1-5; D call uncertain. The V end lost 1 base, the J end lost 3 bases, and 10 bases lay between the germline ends. The CDR3 extends over 15 amino acids. Germline assignment: CDR1 SGHTA and CDR2 FQGNSA. Using reference TRBV7-2 and TRBJ1-5 for the parts outside the CDR3, the full variable domain is GAGVSQSPSNKVTEKGKDVELRCDPISGHTALYWYRQSLGQGLEFLIYFQGNSAPDKSGLPSDRFSAERTGGSVSTLTIQRTQQEDSAVYLCASSLGHRVNQPQHFGDGTRLSIL.